These T cell receptor beta chains were read from a single sample in a study of blood T cell repertoires in COVID-19. Generated by immunoSEQ multiplex PCR, the TCRdb table keeps only in-frame clones and is missing some. Of 470,000 or so clones in the sample, approximately 85% are singletons; the top ten hold more than 3%. Sequencing was carried out using peripheral blood. The receptors come from a human donor in a cohort sampled during active COVID-19. Both conserved end residues are part of each CDR3. The D gene is left open where the match is weak. Some rows mark clone size as missing; the rest say once, few, many or name a class of expanded clone.

d_gene	v_gene	j_gene	abundance	CDR3aa	CDR3nt
-	TRBV30	TRBJ1-2	-	CAWTFGYGYTF	TGTGCCTGGACCTTCGGTTATGGCTACACCTTC
-	TRBV3-1/TRBV3-2	TRBJ2-1	-	CASSQGGTGVGEQFF	TGTGCCAGCAGCCAAGGGGGTACGGGAGTAGGTGAGCAGTTCTTC
TRBD2	TRBV3-1/TRBV3-2	TRBJ2-2	few	CASSRGLAFPGELFF	TGTGCCAGCAGCAGGGGACTAGCGTTCCCCGGGGAGCTGTTTTTT
-	TRBV5-1	TRBJ1-3	-	CASSLSPGDGNTIYF	TGCGCCAGCAGCTTGTCCCCAGGGGATGGAAACACCATATATTTT
TRBD2	TRBV4-3	TRBJ2-4	-	CASSQEPGLAASLAKNIQYF	TGCGCCAGCAGCCAAGAACCGGGACTAGCGGCTTCGCTAGCCAAAAACATTCAGTACTTC
-	TRBV27	TRBJ2-7	-	CASNTSPYEQYF	TGTGCCAGCAACACTAGCCCCTACGAGCAGTACTTC
TRBD1	TRBV3-1/TRBV3-2	TRBJ1-1	-	CASSYRGGTEAFF	TGTGCCAGCAGCTACAGGGGGGGGACTGAAGCTTTCTTT
-	TRBV18	TRBJ1-1	-	CASSPPLGEGGMNTEAFF	TGTGCCAGCTCACCACCGTTAGGGGAAGGGGGTATGAACACTGAAGCTTTCTTT
TRBD1	TRBV11-2	TRBJ2-5	-	CASSSRAGTDQETQYF	TGTGCCAGCAGCTCTAGAGCTGGGACAGACCAAGAGACCCAGTACTTC
TRBD1	TRBV18	TRBJ1-2	-	CASSLGRQGGYTF	TGTGCCAGCTCACTGGGTCGACAGGGAGGCTACACCTTC
TRBD1	TRBV7-2	TRBJ1-1	few	CASSRKGATEAFF	TGTGCCAGCAGCAGGAAGGGGGCGACTGAAGCTTTCTTT
-	TRBV28	TRBJ1-1	few	CASSPRGKRNTEAFF	TGTGCCAGCAGTCCGCGGGGGAAGAGGAACACTGAAGCTTTCTTT
TRBD2	TRBV15	TRBJ2-1	-	CATSKAGGYNEQFF	TGTGCCACCAGCAAGGCGGGAGGGTACAATGAGCAGTTCTTC
-	TRBV24-1	TRBJ2-3	-	CATSDPTHGDTQYF	TGTGCCACCAGTGACCCTACCCATGGAGATACGCAGTATTTT
-	TRBV19	TRBJ1-4	-	CASTRQLPGEKLFF	TGTGCCAGTACAAGACAGCTCCCAGGGGAAAAACTGTTTTTT
TRBD1	TRBV28	TRBJ2-7	-	CASSIPGQGYEQYF	TGTGCCAGCAGTATTCCGGGACAGGGGTACGAGCAGTACTTC
-	TRBV13	TRBJ2-1	-	CASSLRTFYNEQFF	TGTGCCAGCAGCTTGAGGACTTTCTACAATGAGCAGTTCTTC
-	TRBV5-8	TRBJ2-1	-	CASSLGRGSDEQFF	TGTGCCAGCAGCTTGGGCAGGGGCAGCGATGAGCAGTTCTTC
TRBD1	TRBV7-9	TRBJ1-5	few	CASSLTGAQPQHF	TGTGCCAGCAGCTTAACAGGGGCTCAGCCCCAGCATTTT
TRBD1	TRBV10-3	TRBJ2-1	many	CAISEIRGRDNEQFF	TGTGCCATCAGTGAAATCAGGGGGCGGGACAATGAGCAGTTCTTC
TRBD2	TRBV5-6	TRBJ2-1	-	CASSLVVRLAGGPYNEQFF	TGTGCCAGCAGCTTGGTTGTTCGACTAGCGGGAGGACCCTACAATGAGCAGTTCTTC
-	TRBV4-2	TRBJ1-2	-	CASTLSRDTYGYTF	TGTGCCAGCACCCTCAGTCGGGACACCTATGGCTACACCTTC
TRBD2	TRBV30	TRBJ2-1	-	CAWRIQGLGYNEQFF	TGTGCCTGGAGGATACAGGGACTAGGCTACAATGAGCAGTTCTTC
-	TRBV7-2	TRBJ1-6	-	CASTPILAGSPLHF	TGTGCCAGCACCCCCATACTAGCAGGCTCACCCCTCCACTTT
TRBD2	TRBV30	TRBJ2-2	once	CAWSGGGRAPGELFF	TGTGCCTGGAGTGGGGGCGGGAGGGCCCCCGGGGAGCTGTTTTTT
TRBD1	TRBV29-1	TRBJ1-1	-	CSAQTGGNTEAFF	TGCAGCGCCCAGACAGGGGGAAACACTGAAGCTTTCTTT